This is a list of T cell receptor beta chains from one sample in a study of blood T cell repertoires in COVID-19. Profiled with immunoSEQ multiplex PCR; TCRdb holds only in-frame clones, not every one. The repertoire consists of 68,000 or so clones, with 87% occurring once and the leading ten covering 3.4%. Input material: peripheral blood. These receptors originate from a woman in her forties or fifties with COVID-19, enrolled during active disease. Both conserved end residues are part of each CDR3. Each record gives: clone size, J gene, V gene, D gene, CDR3 protein, CDR3 DNA. D genes are given only for firm matches. Some rows have no size entry. The others give once, few or many, or a class for an expanded clone.

NA | TRBJ2-7 | TRBV27 | NA | CASSLWTSQDEQYF | TGTGCCAGCAGTCTTTGGACATCCCAGGACGAGCAGTACTTC
NA | TRBJ2-1 | TRBV19 | TRBD2 | CASSIRAGEGYNEQFF | TGTGCCAGTAGTATACGGGCGGGAGAGGGTTACAATGAGCAGTTCTTC
NA | TRBJ2-2 | TRBV12-3/TRBV12-4 | NA | CASSRGRTGELFF | TGTGCCAGCAGCAGGGGAAGGACCGGGGAGCTGTTTTTT
NA | TRBJ2-7 | TRBV11-2 | TRBD2 | CASRATSGVTYEQYF | TGTGCCAGCAGGGCGACTAGCGGGGTCACCTACGAGCAGTACTTC
NA | TRBJ2-2 | TRBV18 | TRBD1 | CASSPRGQGFGGELFF | TGTGCCAGCTCACCCCGCGGACAGGGGTTCGGCGGGGAGCTGTTTTTT
NA | TRBJ2-5 | TRBV19 | NA | CASSLAGGSATQYF | TGTGCCAGTAGCCTAGCCGGCGGTAGCGCGACCCAGTACTTC
NA | TRBJ2-1 | TRBV28 | TRBD2 | CASSPPGSGRVQRQFF | TGTGCCAGCAGCCCCCCGGGGAGCGGGAGGGTTCAGCGGCAGTTCTTC
NA | TRBJ1-2 | TRBV18 | NA | CASSPGGDGYTF | TGTGCCAGCTCACCAGGGGGCGATGGCTACACCTTC
NA | TRBJ1-5 | TRBV28 | TRBD1 | CASNQGTEYQPQHF | TGTGCCAGCAACCAAGGGACAGAATATCAGCCCCAGCATTTT
NA | TRBJ2-1 | TRBV4-1 | TRBD2 | CASSLAGGSNEQFF | TGCGCCAGCAGCCTAGCGGGAGGGTCAAATGAGCAGTTCTTC
NA | TRBJ1-5 | TRBV6-5 | NA | CASRLRGNQPQHF | TGTGCCAGCCGCCTGCGGGGCAATCAGCCCCAGCATTTT
NA | TRBJ2-7 | TRBV6-5 | TRBD2 | CASRWTSGTDEQYF | TGTGCCAGCAGGTGGACTAGCGGGACTGACGAGCAGTACTTC
NA | TRBJ2-2 | TRBV7-7 | NA | CASSLYTGMINTGELFF | TGTGCTAGCAGCTTATACACAGGGATGATCAACACCGGGGAGCTGTTTTTT
few | TRBJ2-1 | TRBV11-2 | TRBD2 | CASRTGGNEQFF | TGTGCCAGCAGGACGGGGGGCAATGAGCAGTTCTTC
NA | TRBJ1-5 | TRBV28 | NA | CASSFQFNQPQHF | TGTGCCAGCAGTTTTCAGTTCAATCAGCCCCAGCATTTT
NA | TRBJ1-5 | TRBV3-1/TRBV3-2 | TRBD1 | CASSHTGGNQPQHF | TGTGCCAGCAGCCACACAGGGGGGAATCAGCCCCAGCATTTT
NA | TRBJ1-5 | TRBV6-5 | TRBD1 | CASRGTGDQPQHF | TGTGCCAGCAGAGGGACAGGGGACCAGCCCCAGCATTTT
NA | TRBJ1-2 | TRBV23-1 | TRBD1 | CASSRDRWSYGYTF | TGCGCCAGCAGTCGGGACAGGTGGAGCTATGGCTACACCTTC
NA | TRBJ2-7 | TRBV6-5 | NA | CASRNDRSYEQYF | TGTGCCAGCAGAAACGACAGGTCCTACGAGCAGTACTTC
NA | TRBJ1-2 | TRBV28 | NA | CASSYRPPARGQKLYGYTF | TGTGCCAGCAGTTACAGGCCCCCGGCAAGAGGACAGAAACTTTATGGCTACACCTTC
NA | TRBJ1-5 | TRBV30 | NA | CAWSGAGSNQPQHF | TGTGCCTGGAGTGGAGCGGGAAGCAATCAGCCCCAGCATTTT
NA | TRBJ2-7 | TRBV11-2 | NA | CASRSTGAGYYEQYF | TGTGCCAGCAGATCCACAGGGGCGGGATACTACGAGCAGTACTTC
NA | TRBJ1-4 | TRBV28 | NA | CASKGENEKLFF | TGTGCCAGCAAGGGGGAGAATGAAAAACTGTTTTTT
NA | TRBJ2-7 | TRBV30 | NA | CAWTGGDSFYEQYF | TGTGCCTGGACGGGGGGGGACAGTTTCTACGAGCAGTACTTC
NA | TRBJ2-7 | TRBV3-1/TRBV3-2 | TRBD2 | CASSPIAGGNSYEQYF | TGTGCCAGCAGCCCTATAGCGGGAGGGAACTCCTACGAGCAGTACTTC
NA | TRBJ1-5 | TRBV19 | TRBD1 | CASSPNSDRANSNQPQHF | TGTGCCAGTAGCCCCAACTCGGACAGGGCAAATAGCAATCAGCCCCAGCATTTT
NA | TRBJ2-7 | TRBV28 | NA | CASSFGGVSYEQYF | TGTGCCAGCAGTTTCGGAGGGGTCTCCTACGAGCAGTACTTC
NA | TRBJ2-3 | TRBV5-1 | NA | CASSLSLKGTDTQYF | TGCGCCAGCAGCTTGAGCCTAAAAGGCACAGATACGCAGTATTTT
NA | TRBJ2-7 | TRBV3-1/TRBV3-2 | NA | CASSQDGTGVYEQYF | TGTGCCAGCAGCCAAGACGGTACAGGTGTTTACGAGCAGTACTTC
NA | TRBJ2-1 | TRBV5-5 | TRBD2 | CASSLIAGVGNEQFF | TGTGCCAGCAGCTTGATAGCGGGAGTGGGTAATGAGCAGTTCTTC
NA | TRBJ1-4 | TRBV5-1 | NA | CASSGQTNNEKLFF | TGCGCCAGCAGCGGACAGACGAATAATGAAAAACTGTTTTTT
NA | TRBJ2-1 | TRBV6-4 | TRBD2 | CASSTGTSGSEQFF | TGTGCCAGCAGTACCGGGACTAGCGGGAGTGAGCAGTTCTTC